This T cell receptor beta chain was recovered during a study of cytomegalovirus exposure and HLA in healthy donors. Regarding the study as a whole: Another analysis was done later, and it associated 16,951 TCR beta sequences with HLA alleles at 0.05 false discovery rate. Both high specificity and high sensitivity reportedly marked the classifier's diagnosis of cytomegalovirus status. Among the most significant clusters, several appeared linked to common viral pathogens in a later analysis.

These donors, healthy bone marrow donors, were studied. Primers: 60 Vbeta forward and 13 Jbeta reverse. Libraries were prepared by immunoSEQ multiplex PCR; TCRdb keeps only in-frame clonotypes and omits some of them. The table lists approximately 180,000 clones, around 82% of them singletons, with around 14% in the top ten. The CDR3 is 13 amino acids. The V gene lost 3 bases and the J gene lost 7 bases, with 10 bases spanning the gap. Germline V lookup: CDR1 SNHLY, CDR2 FYNNEI. A note on this clone: Its antigen is currently unknown.

The TCR comes from a woman in her forties or fifties in good health and CMV-seropositive. Source material: PBMCs. J is TRBJ1-5 and V is TRBV2; unclear D gene. The CDR3 nucleotides are TGTGCCAGCAGTGAGGAGGGCCGGCAGCCCCAGCATTTT. It is translated as CASSEEGRQPQHF. The complete variable domain, with remaining parts taken from reference TRBV2 and TRBJ1-5, reads EPEVTQTPSHQVTQMGQEVILRCVPISNHLYFYWYRQILGQKVEFLVSFYNNEISEKSEIFDDQFSVERPDGSNFTLKIRSTKLEDSAMYFCASSEEGRQPQHFGDGTRLSIL.